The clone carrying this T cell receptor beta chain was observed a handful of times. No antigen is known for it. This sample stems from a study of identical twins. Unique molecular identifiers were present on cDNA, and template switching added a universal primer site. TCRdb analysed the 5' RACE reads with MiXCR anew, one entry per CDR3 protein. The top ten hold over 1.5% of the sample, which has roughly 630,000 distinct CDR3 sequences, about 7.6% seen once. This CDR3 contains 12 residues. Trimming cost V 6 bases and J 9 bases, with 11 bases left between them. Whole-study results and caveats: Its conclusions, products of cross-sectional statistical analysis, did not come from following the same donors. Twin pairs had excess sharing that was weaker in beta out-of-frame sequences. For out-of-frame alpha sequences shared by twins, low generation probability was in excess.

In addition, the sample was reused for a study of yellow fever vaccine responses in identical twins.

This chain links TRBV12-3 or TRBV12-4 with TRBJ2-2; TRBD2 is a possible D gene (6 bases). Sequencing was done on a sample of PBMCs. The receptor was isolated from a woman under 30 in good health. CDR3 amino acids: CASSPGGRELFF. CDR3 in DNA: TGTGCCAGCAGCCCCGGCGGGAGGGAGCTGTTTTTT.